The 22 T cell receptor beta chains below come from one sample, sequenced in a study of cytomegalovirus exposure and HLA in healthy donors. PCR amplification relied on 60 Vbeta primers (plus 13 Jbeta primers). Assay used: immunoSEQ multiplex PCR; TCRdb lists only in-frame clones, some missing. The repertoire consists of around 130,000 clones, with approximately 80% occurring once and the leading ten covering 0.75% to 0.95%. What was sequenced was PBMCs. These receptors were collected from a woman aged 60 to 75 in good health and CMV-seronegative.

The chain has TRBV5-1 and TRBJ2-5, with D possibly TRBD1 on 6 matching bases. This CDR3 is 15 amino acids long. The V gene's germline CDR1 is SGHRS and CDR2 YFSETQ. Trimming pared 7 bases from V and 1 base from J, leaving 17 bases between. The CDR3 DNA follows: TGCGCCAGCGGGAATCCGGGACAACGCCAAGAGACCCAGTACTTC. This gives the protein CASGNPGQRQETQYF.

The rearrangement joins TRBV20-1 to TRBJ2-5; D is undetermined. Germline-derived CDR1 and CDR2 are DFQATT and SNEGSKA (reference sequence). V shed 6 bases and J shed 5 bases, with 4 bases lying between them. This CDR3 contains 9 residues. CDR3 protein: CSAIETQYF. CDR3 DNA sequence: TGCAGTGCCATCGAGACCCAGTACTTC.

The V call is TRBV6-1, the J call TRBJ2-3, with a weak D call TRBD1 (5 bases). The CDR3 runs to 14 residues. Germline CDR1 and CDR2: MNHNS and SASEGT. Trimming cost V 6 bases and J 1 base, with 11 bases left between them. CDR3 coding DNA: TGTGCCAGCAGAATAGAACAGGGCACAGATACGCAGTATTTT. Its protein product is CASRIEQGTDTQYF.

Here the CDR3 reads CASSFRGAQFLETQYF. The CDR3 DNA is TGTGCCAGCAGCTTCCGGGGGGCGCAGTTCTTAGAGACCCAGTACTTC. The genes are TRBV5-4 and TRBJ2-5; possibly TRBD2 for D (7 bases). V shed 2 bases and J shed 4 bases, with 18 bases lying between them. This CDR3 is built from 16 residues. Per the germline V gene, CDR1 is SGHNT and CDR2 is YYREEE (reference sequence).

This chain connects TRBV7-9 to TRBJ2-3, with TRBD2 as a possible D gene (6 bases). V was shortened by 5 bases and J by 2 bases, with 20 bases between the two germline ends. The CDR3 spans 17 residues. Germline values: CDR1 SEHNR, CDR2 FQNEAQ (reference sequence). In DNA form, the CDR3 reads TGTGCCAGCAGCCGCACCATCGGGTTAGCGGACACAGATACGCAGTATTTT. This codes for CASSRTIGLADTDTQYF.

This chain connects TRBV19 to TRBJ1-1, with D tentatively TRBD1 (5 bases). CDR3 length: 15 residues. Germline CDR1 reads LNHDA; CDR2 reads SQIVND (reference sequence). V lost 1 base and J lost 1, with 10 bases in between. The CDR3 DNA sequence: TGTGCCAGTAGTATAGCAGGGTATGGGAACACTGAAGCTTTCTTT. Translated, it gives CASSIAGYGNTEAFF.

The chain couples TRBV6-1 to TRBJ2-1; 15 bases are shared with TRBD2. This CDR3 comprises 14 residues. Germline trimming cut 7 bases from V and 9 bases from J; bases unmatched to any gene: 4. In germline, CDR1 is MNHNS, CDR2 SASEGT. The CDR3 loop reads CASTLGLAGGEQFF. CDR3 sequence (DNA): TGTGCCAGCACCCTGGGACTAGCGGGAGGTGAGCAGTTCTTC.

The chain has TRBV25-1 and TRBJ1-1; weak D call: TRBD1 (6 bases). V was cut by 7 bases and J by 0 bases, with 12 bases left in between. The germline CDR1 and CDR2 sequences are MGHDK and SYGVNS. The CDR3 spans 14 residues. The CDR3 nucleotides are TGTGCCAGCAACCCACAGGGAGTGAACACTGAAGCTTTCTTT. Its protein product is CASNPQGVNTEAFF.

The chain has TRBV11-2 and TRBJ2-1, with D perhaps matching TRBD2 (5 bases). V was clipped by 1 base and J by 6 bases, with 10 bases between them. Germline CDR1 and CDR2: SGHAT and FQNNGV. This CDR3 is 14 amino acids long. The CDR3 bases are TGTGCCAGCAGCTTAGGGACTGTAGCCAATGAGCAGTTCTTC. Protein: CASSLGTVANEQFF.

V and J are TRBV11-2 and TRBJ2-1, with D maybe TRBD1 (5 bases). Between the trimmed V and J ends, which lost 4 bases and 4 bases, there was a span of 8 bases. The CDR3 has 13 amino acids. Germline values: CDR1 SGHAT, CDR2 FQNNGV. CDR3 sequence (DNA): TGTGCCAGCAGCTCGCAGGGATACAATGAGCAGTTCTTC. Amino acids: CASSSQGYNEQFF.

The CDR3 sequence: CAAKFRGMNEQYF. The CDR3 bases are TGTGCCGCAAAATTCCGGGGAATGAACGAGCAGTACTTC. The V call is TRBV28, the J call TRBJ2-7; D perhaps matches TRBD2 (5 bases). The CDR3 covers 13 residues. Germline loops: CDR1 MDHEN, CDR2 SYDVKM. Trimming shortened V by 11 bases and J by 5 bases, and 19 bases separated the two germline ends.

This CDR3 reads CASSPTGVGSYEQYF. The CDR3 nucleotides read TGTGCCAGCTCACCTACAGGGGTGGGCTCCTACGAGCAGTACTTC. The chain is built from TRBV18 and TRBJ2-7; 7 bases match TRBD1. CDR1 and CDR2 from the germline V gene are KGHSH and LQKENI. Trimming took 3 bases from V and 0 from J; bases not matched to a gene: 5. CDR3 length: 15 residues.

This chain links TRBV5-1 with TRBJ1-1; D not certain. The CDR3 has 14 residues. CDR1 SGHRS and CDR2 YFSETQ come from the germline V gene. V lost 0 bases and J lost 1, with 7 bases in between. The CDR3 DNA reads TGCGCCAGCAGCTTGGGACTGCAGAACACTGAAGCTTTCTTT. This encodes CASSLGLQNTEAFF. Full variable domain (remainder filled in from reference TRBV5-1 and TRBJ1-1): KAGVTQTPRYLIKTRGQQVTLSCSPISGHRSVSWYQQTPGQGLQFLFEYFSETQRNKGNFPGRFSGRQFSNSRSEMNVSTLELGDSALYLCASSLGLQNTEAFFGQGTRLTVV.

CDR3 protein: CASSLAALNTGELFF. For the CDR3, the DNA is TGTGCCAGCAGCTTAGCGGCACTGAACACCGGGGAGCTGTTTTTT. This chain connects TRBV7-3 to TRBJ2-2; no clear D. V was cut by 2 bases and J by 1 base, with 8 bases left in between. The CDR3 is made up of 15 amino acids. Germline CDR1 and CDR2: SGHTA and FQGTGA.

The V gene is TRBV7-9, the J gene TRBJ2-6, with D unresolved. From germline, CDR1 is SEHNR and CDR2 FQNEAQ (reference sequence). The V end lost 3 bases, the J end lost 1 base, and 7 bases lay between the germline ends. This CDR3 region has 15 residues. CDR3 sequence (DNA): TGTGCCAGCAGCTTGAGTGAGTCTGGGGCCAACGTCCTGACTTTC. Translating gives CASSLSESGANVLTF. The variable domain in full, completed from reference TRBV7-9 and TRBJ2-6, reads DTGVSQNPRHKITKRGQNVTFRCDPISEHNRLYWYRQTLGQGPEFLTYFQNEAQLEKSRLLSDRFSAERPKGSFSTLEIQRTEQGDSAMYLCASSLSESGANVLTFGAGSRLTVL.

The chain combines TRBV5-1 with TRBJ2-5, with a tentative D call TRBD1 (6 bases). Germline V gives CDR1 SGHRS, CDR2 YFSETQ. V was shortened by 0 bases and J by 6 bases, with 9 bases between the two germline ends. The CDR3 spans 13 residues. In DNA, the CDR3 is TGCGCCAGCAGCTTGGACAGGGCGAAGACCCAGTACTTC. Translation: CASSLDRAKTQYF.

The V and J genes are TRBV7-2 and TRBJ2-3, with TRBD2 identical over 14 bases. CDR1 and CDR2 from the germline V gene are SGHTA and FQGNSA. This CDR3 spans 17 amino acids. The trim removed 5 bases at V and 0 bases at J, leaving 4 bases unmatched. This CDR3 is CASSLRLAGGSTDTQYF. The CDR3 DNA is TGTGCCAGCAGCCTTAGACTAGCGGGGGGGAGCACAGATACGCAGTATTTT. Full variable domain (remainder filled in from reference TRBV7-2 and TRBJ2-3): GAGVSQSPSNKVTEKGKDVELRCDPISGHTALYWYRQSLGQGLEFLIYFQGNSAPDKSGLPSDRFSAERTGGSVSTLTIQRTQQEDSAVYLCASSLRLAGGSTDTQYFGPGTRLTVL.

The chain uses TRBV18 and TRBJ2-7; 8 nucleotides match TRBD2. This CDR3 has 15 residues. V shed 2 bases, J shed 0 bases, and the junction held 3 bases outside the gene matches. In germline, CDR1 is KGHSH, CDR2 LQKENI. The CDR3 loop is CASSPSGLGSYEQYF. The DNA for the CDR3 is TGTGCCAGCTCACCATCGGGACTAGGCTCCTACGAGCAGTACTTC. Full variable domain (remainder filled in from reference TRBV18 and TRBJ2-7): NAGVMQNPRHLVRRRGQEARLRCSPMKGHSHVYWYRQLPEEGLKFMVYLQKENIIDESGMPKERFSAEFPKEGPSILRIQQVVRGDSAAYFCASSPSGLGSYEQYFGPGTRLTVT.

This sequence joins TRBV11-2 and TRBJ1-5; the match to TRBD1 covers 7 bases. Germline-derived CDR1 and CDR2 are SGHAT and FQNNGV. The CDR3 has 17 residues. Losses at the gene ends were 4 bases for V and 2 bases for J; bases not matched to a gene: 11. CDR3 nucleotides: TGTGCCAGCAGCTCGCTGACAGGGTCTAGAGGCAATCAGCCCCAGCATTTT. This sequence encodes CASSSLTGSRGNQPQHF.

This clone appeared once. The V and J genes are TRBV30 and TRBJ2-3; 10 bases are shared with TRBD2. The V segment lost 0 bases and the J segment 0 bases; nucleotides outside the gene matches: 3. The CDR3 runs 16 residues. CDR1 is GTSNPN and CDR2 is SVGIG in the germline V gene (reference sequence). The CDR3 region is CAWSVERGGSTDTQYF. The CDR3 region has the DNA TGTGCCTGGAGTGTAGAGCGGGGGGGGAGCACAGATACGCAGTATTTT.

The rearrangement links TRBV27 to TRBJ2-3, with D maybe TRBD2 (6 bases). The CDR3 totals 13 residues. Germline loops: CDR1 MNHEY, CDR2 SMNVEV (reference sequence). Trimming pared 8 bases from V and 8 bases from J, leaving 17 bases between. The CDR3 DNA reads as TGTGCCAGCGGATTCCCCGCGGGGAGTACGCAGTATTTT. Protein product: CASGFPAGSTQYF.

This sequence joins TRBV5-1 and TRBJ2-3; 11 nucleotides match TRBD1. This CDR3 has 16 amino acids. J lost 5 bases, V lost 2 bases, and 7 bases had no gene match. Germline V lookup: CDR1 SGHRS, CDR2 YFSETQ. CDR3 DNA: TGCGCCAGCAGCTTTTCGGGACAGGGGGGGATAGATACGCAGTATTTT. Amino acid sequence: CASSFSGQGGIDTQYF.